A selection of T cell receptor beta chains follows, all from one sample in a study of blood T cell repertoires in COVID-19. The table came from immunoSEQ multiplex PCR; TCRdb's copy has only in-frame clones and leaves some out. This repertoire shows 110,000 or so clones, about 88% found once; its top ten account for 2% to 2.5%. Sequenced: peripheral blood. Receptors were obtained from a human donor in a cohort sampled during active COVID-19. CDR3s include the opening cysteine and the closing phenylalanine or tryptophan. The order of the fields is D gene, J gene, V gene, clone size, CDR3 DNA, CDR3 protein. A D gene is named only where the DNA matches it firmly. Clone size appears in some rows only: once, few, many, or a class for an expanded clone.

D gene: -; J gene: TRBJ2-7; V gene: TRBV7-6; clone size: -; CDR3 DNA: TGTGCCAGCAGCTCCGAACAGGGATCCTACGAGCAGTACTTC; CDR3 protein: CASSSEQGSYEQYF
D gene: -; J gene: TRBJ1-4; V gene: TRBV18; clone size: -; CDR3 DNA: TGTGCCAGCTCACCAGACATCGGTGAAAAACTGTTTTTT; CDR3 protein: CASSPDIGEKLFF
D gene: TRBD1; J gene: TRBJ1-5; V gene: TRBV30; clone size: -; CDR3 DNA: TGTGCCTGGGGTGATCAGGGGGGAGGCCAGCCCCAGCATTTT; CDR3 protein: CAWGDQGGGQPQHF
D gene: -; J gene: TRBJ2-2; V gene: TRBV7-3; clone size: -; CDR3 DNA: TGTGCCAGCAGCCCCCCCCATTGGGAGAGCACCGGGGAGCTGTTTTTT; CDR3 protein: CASSPPHWESTGELFF
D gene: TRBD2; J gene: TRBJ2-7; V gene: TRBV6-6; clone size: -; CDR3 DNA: TGTGCCAGCAGTCTCTGGGTGACTAGCGGAAGTTACGAGCAGTACTTC; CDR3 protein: CASSLWVTSGSYEQYF
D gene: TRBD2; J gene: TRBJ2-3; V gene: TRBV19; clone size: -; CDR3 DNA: TGTGCCAGTAGTATGGGGGGGACTAGCGGGAGTACGGCGCAGTATTTT; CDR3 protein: CASSMGGTSGSTAQYF
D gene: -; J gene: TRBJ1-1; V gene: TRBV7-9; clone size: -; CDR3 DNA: TGTGCCAGCAGCTTAGCAGGGGCAGTTGAAGCTTTCTTT; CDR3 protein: CASSLAGAVEAFF
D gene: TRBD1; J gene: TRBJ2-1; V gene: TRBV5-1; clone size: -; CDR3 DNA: TGCGCCAGCAGCTTCTCGGACAGGGGACGGGACAATGAGCAGTTCTTC; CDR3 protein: CASSFSDRGRDNEQFF
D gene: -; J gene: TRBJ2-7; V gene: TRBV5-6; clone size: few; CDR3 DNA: TGTGCCAGCAGCTTGGGGGACATCCTCCCCATCGAGCAGTACTTC; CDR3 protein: CASSLGDILPIEQYF
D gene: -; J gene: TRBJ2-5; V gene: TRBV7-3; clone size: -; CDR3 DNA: TGTGCCAGCAGCCAGGTCGATCAAGAGACCCAGTACTTC; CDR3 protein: CASSQVDQETQYF
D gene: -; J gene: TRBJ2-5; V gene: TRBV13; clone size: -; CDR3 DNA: TGTGCCAGCAGCCTCCAAGAGACCCAGTACTTC; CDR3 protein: CASSLQETQYF
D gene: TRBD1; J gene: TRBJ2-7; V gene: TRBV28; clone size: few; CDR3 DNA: TGTGCCAGCAGTTTACTAACGACAGGGAGATACGAGCAGTACTTC; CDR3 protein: CASSLLTTGRYEQYF
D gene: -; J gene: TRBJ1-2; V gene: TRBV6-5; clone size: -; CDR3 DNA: TGTGCCAGCAGGGACAGACTGAGCTATGGCTACACCTTC; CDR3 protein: CASRDRLSYGYTF
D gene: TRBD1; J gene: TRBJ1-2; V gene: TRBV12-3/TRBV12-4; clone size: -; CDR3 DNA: TGTGCCAGCAGTACGGGACAGCTCTATGGCTACACCTTC; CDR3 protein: CASSTGQLYGYTF
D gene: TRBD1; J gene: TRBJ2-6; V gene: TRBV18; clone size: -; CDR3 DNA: TGTGCCAGCTCCACCCGGACAGGGGGAACCTCTGGGGCCAACGTCCTGACTTTC; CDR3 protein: CASSTRTGGTSGANVLTF
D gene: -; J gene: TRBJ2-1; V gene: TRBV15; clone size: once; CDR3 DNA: TGTGCCACCAGCAGAGATCTGGCGGGCATGTACAATGAGCAGTTCTTC; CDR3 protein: CATSRDLAGMYNEQFF
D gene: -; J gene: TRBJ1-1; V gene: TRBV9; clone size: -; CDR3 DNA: TGTGCCAGCAGCACACCCTTGGGAGGGGGGAACACTGAAGCTTTCTTT; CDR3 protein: CASSTPLGGGNTEAFF
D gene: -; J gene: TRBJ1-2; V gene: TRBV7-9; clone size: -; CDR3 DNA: TGTGCCAGCAGCTTAGAATCCGGGTCTGGCTACACCTTC; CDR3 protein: CASSLESGSGYTF
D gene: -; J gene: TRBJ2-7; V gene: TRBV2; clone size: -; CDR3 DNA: TGTGCCAGCAGTGTAATCAGGGGCTCAAGGGAGCAGTACTTC; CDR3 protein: CASSVIRGSREQYF
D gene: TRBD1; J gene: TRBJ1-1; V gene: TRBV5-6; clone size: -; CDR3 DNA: TGTGCCAGCAGTTGGGGGACAGGGATGACTGAAGCTTTCTTT; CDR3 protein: CASSWGTGMTEAFF
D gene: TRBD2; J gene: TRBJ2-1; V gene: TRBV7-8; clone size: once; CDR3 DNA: TGTGCCAGCAGCTTAGGTGCTAGCGGGGTCTACAATGAGCAGTTCTTC; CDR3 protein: CASSLGASGVYNEQFF
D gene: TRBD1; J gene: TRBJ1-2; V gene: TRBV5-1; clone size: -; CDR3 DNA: TGCGCCAGCAGCCTGGACAGGGCTCGGGGCTACACCTTC; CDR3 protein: CASSLDRARGYTF
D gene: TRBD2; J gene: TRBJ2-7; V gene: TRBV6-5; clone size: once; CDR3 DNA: TGTGCCAGCAGTTACTGGCTAGCGGGGGACCTCTACGAGCAGTACTTC; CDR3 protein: CASSYWLAGDLYEQYF
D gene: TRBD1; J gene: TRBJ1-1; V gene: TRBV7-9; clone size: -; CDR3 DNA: TGTGCCAGCAGCAAACAGGGGGCAGGCACTGAAGCTTTCTTT; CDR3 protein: CASSKQGAGTEAFF
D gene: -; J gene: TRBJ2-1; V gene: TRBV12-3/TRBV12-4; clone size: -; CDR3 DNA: TGTGCCAGCAGTTTACTAGGGGACAATGAGCAGTTCTTC; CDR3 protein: CASSLLGDNEQFF
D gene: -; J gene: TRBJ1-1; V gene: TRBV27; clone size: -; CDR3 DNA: TGTGCCAGCAGTCCCACAAAATTGGCAGGGTCAGGCACTGAAGCTTTCTTT; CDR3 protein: CASSPTKLAGSGTEAFF
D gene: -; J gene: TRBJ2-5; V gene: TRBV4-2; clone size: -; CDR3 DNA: TGTGCCAGCAGCCAAGATATTGGGCGGGATGAGACCCAGTACTTC; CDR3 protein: CASSQDIGRDETQYF
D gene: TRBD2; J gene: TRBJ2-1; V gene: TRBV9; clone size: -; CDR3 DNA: TGTGCCAGCAGCTCGTGGACTAGCGGATACAATGAGCAGTTCTTC; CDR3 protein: CASSSWTSGYNEQFF
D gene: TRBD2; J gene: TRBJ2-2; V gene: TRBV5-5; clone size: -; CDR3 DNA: TGTGCCAGCAACCACCGACTAGCGGGATTAAACACCGGGGAGCTGTTTTTT; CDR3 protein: CASNHRLAGLNTGELFF
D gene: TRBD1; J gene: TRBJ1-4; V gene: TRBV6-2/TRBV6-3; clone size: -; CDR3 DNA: TGTGCCAGCAGTTACCAGGGGGCCGGAACTAATGAAAAACTGTTTTTT; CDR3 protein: CASSYQGAGTNEKLFF
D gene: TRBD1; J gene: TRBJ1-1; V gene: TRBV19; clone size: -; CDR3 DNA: TGTGCCAGTAGTCCCTACAGGGGTAGTTACACTGAAGCTTTCTTT; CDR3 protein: CASSPYRGSYTEAFF
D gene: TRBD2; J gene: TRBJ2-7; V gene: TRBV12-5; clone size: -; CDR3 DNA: TGTGCTAGTGGTGCCACCGCCTCGGGGACTAGCGGGAACGTGTGGGAGCAGTACTTC; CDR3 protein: CASGATASGTSGNVWEQYF
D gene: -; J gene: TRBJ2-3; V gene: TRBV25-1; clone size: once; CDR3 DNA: TGTGCCAGCAGTGAAAGGGGATATACGCAGTATTTT; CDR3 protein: CASSERGYTQYF
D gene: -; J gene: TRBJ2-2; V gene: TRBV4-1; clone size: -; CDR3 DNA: TGCGCCAGCTCGTTTGGGAGACTGAAAACCGGGGAGCTGTTTTTT; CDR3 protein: CASSFGRLKTGELFF
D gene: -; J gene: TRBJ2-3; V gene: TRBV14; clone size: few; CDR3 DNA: TGTGCCAGCAGCCCAGAACAAAAGGGGTCGCAGTATTTT; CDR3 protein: CASSPEQKGSQYF
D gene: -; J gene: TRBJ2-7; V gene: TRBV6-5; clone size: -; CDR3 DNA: TGTGCCAGCAGTTACGGGCGGGGAGCCTACGAGCAGTACTTC; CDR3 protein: CASSYGRGAYEQYF
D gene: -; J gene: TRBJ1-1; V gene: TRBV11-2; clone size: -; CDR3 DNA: TGTGCCAGCAGCTTAGGAGGAGCAGTAAAGAACACTGAAGCTTTCTTT; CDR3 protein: CASSLGGAVKNTEAFF
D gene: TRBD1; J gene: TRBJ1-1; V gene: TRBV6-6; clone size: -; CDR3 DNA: TGTGCCACTGGGACAGGGAACACTGAAGCTTTCTTT; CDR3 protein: CATGTGNTEAFF
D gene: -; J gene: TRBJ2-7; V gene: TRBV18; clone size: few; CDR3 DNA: TGTGCCAGCTCACCTCCAGCGCGTACTTCATACGAGCAGTACTTC; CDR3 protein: CASSPPARTSYEQYF
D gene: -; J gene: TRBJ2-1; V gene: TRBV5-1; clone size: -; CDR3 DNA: TGCGCCAGCAGTCCATGGGCTGGCTCCTACAATGAGCAGTTCTTC; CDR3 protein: CASSPWAGSYNEQFF
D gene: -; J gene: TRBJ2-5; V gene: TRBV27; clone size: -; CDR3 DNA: TGTGCCAGCAGTTCCGGGATCGAGAAGGCCCAGTACTTC; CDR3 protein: CASSSGIEKAQYF
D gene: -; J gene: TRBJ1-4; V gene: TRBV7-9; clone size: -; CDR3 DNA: TGTGCCAGCAGCTTAGTGGGGGGACATGAAAAACTGTTTTTT; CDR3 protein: CASSLVGGHEKLFF
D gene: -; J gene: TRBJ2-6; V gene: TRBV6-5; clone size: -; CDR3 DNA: TGTGCCAGCAGACCCCAGGGCTCTGGGGCCAACGTCCTGACTTTC; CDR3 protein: CASRPQGSGANVLTF
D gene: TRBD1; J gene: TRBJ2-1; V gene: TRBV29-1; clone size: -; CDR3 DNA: TGCAGCGTGTATCCGGGACAGATGAATGAGCAGTTCTTC; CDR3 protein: CSVYPGQMNEQFF
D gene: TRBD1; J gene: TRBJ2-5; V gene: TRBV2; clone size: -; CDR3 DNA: TGTGCCAGCCGGGGACAGGGAGAGACCCAGTACTTC; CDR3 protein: CASRGQGETQYF
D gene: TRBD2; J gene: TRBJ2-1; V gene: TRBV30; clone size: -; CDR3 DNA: TGTGCCTGGACCCCCGCTAGCGGGATCCCCTACAATGAGCAGTTCTTC; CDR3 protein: CAWTPASGIPYNEQFF
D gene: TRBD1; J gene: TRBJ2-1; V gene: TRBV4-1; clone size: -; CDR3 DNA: TGCGCCAGCAGTGGACAGGGGGCTTCCTACAATGAGCAGTTCTTC; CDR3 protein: CASSGQGASYNEQFF
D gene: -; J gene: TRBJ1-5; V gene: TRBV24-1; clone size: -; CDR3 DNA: TGTGCCACCAGTGGAGGGAACGGCCAGCCCCAGCATTTT; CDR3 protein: CATSGGNGQPQHF
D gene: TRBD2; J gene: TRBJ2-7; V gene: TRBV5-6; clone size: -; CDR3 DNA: TGTGCCAGCAGCTTGCCAGCGGGACCTAACGAGCAGTACTTC; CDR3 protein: CASSLPAGPNEQYF
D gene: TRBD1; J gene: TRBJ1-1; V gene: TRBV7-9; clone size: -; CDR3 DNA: TGTGCCAGCATTCAGGGGGCCGGCACTGAAGCTTTCTTT; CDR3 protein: CASIQGAGTEAFF
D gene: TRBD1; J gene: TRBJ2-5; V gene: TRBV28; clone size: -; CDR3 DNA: TGTGCCAGCAGTTACAGGGGCGCTGGGGAAGAGACCCAGTACTTC; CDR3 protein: CASSYRGAGEETQYF
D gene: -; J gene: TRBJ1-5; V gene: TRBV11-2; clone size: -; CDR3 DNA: TGTGCCAGCAGCAAGCCGGGGGACAATCAGCCCCAGCATTTT; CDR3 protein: CASSKPGDNQPQHF
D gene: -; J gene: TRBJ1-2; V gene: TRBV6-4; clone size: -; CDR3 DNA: TGTGCCAGCAGTGATTACACGGGGGGCTACACCTTC; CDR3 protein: CASSDYTGGYTF
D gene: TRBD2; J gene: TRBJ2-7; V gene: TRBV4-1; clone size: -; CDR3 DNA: TGCGCCAGCAGCCTTGTCCCCGGGACTAGGGGCGAGCAGTACTTC; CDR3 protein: CASSLVPGTRGEQYF
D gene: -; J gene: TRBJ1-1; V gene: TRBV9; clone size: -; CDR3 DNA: TGTGCCAGCAGCGTTTCCAGGGAGGAGAACACTGAAGCTTTCTTT; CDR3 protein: CASSVSREENTEAFF
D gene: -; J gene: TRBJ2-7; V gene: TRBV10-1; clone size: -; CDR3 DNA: TGCGCCAGCAGCGAGACAGAATCCTACGAGCAGTACTTC; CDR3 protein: CASSETESYEQYF
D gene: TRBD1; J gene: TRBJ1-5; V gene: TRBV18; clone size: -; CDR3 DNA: TGTGCCAGCTCACCGGACAGGGGGCAGAACCAGCCCCAGCATTTT; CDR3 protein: CASSPDRGQNQPQHF
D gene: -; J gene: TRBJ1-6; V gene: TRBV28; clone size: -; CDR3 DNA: TGTGCCAGCAGCACCGGGGGGAGGACCTATAATTCACCCCTCCACTTT; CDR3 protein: CASSTGGRTYNSPLHF
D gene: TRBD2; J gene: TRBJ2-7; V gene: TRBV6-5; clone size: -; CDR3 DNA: TGTGCCAGCAGTTCGCCCGGACTAGCGGGGACCTACGAGCAGTACTTC; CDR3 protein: CASSSPGLAGTYEQYF